The sequence of this T cell receptor (beta chain) was determined in a study of shared clonotypes between healthy human individuals. For the study at large: Three plates were used per donor for CD4 naive, three for CD4 memory, two for CD8 naive and one for CD8 memory. General observations from the study: Among non-shared clonotypes, generation probabilities were lower than among those shared by all four donors.

Authors' processing steps: Filtering differed for immunoSEQ, which gave only junction sequences without quality scores. The data were produced by immunoSEQ multiplex PCR, yet TCRdb's version contains in-frame clones alone and is incomplete. The DNA was the basis for D and trimming; V, J and clone size are from that table. Of about 2 million clones in the sample, just under 95% were seen once. The naive CD8 subset, CD45RO-negative cells positively selected for CCR7, excluded terminally differentiated effector memory CD45RA+ cells. Turning to this clone: Its target is unknown.

This CDR3 has 19 amino acids. V dropped 4 bases and J dropped 0 bases, with 20 bases sitting between them. The V gene's germline CDR1 is SGHRS and CDR2 YFSETQ. The rearrangement uses TRBV5-1 and TRBJ2-6, with D maybe TRBD2 (6 bases). The clonotype originates from a man between 18 and 29 years old in good health. Sequencing used naive CD8+ T cells sorted from blood. The CDR3 spells CASSGGTGTGVSGANVLTF. CDR3 DNA: TGCGCCAGCAGCGGGGGAACCGGGACGGGAGTCTCTGGGGCCAACGTCCTGACTTTC.